This record looks at one T cell receptor beta chain sequence and its context. Its antigen is as yet unknown. Mismatch with germline at one junction end may stem from a read error. The entry originates in a study of beta chain features in type 1 diabetes. Study-level points and caveats: Shortening of TCRB CDR3s, moderate but significant, appeared in all four CD4+ subsets of Type 1 diabetes patients. For patients, the naive, central memory and Treg TCRB repertoires appeared more alike than for healthy donors.

Expressed TCRB transcripts got sequenced, as all isolated RNA was reverse transcribed. Using immunoSEQ multiplex PCR, the repertoire was profiled, and TCRdb retains in-frame clones only, with some absent. The sample has about 340,000 clones; around 9% are singletons. CDR1 and CDR2 (germline): MNHNS, SASEGT. The CDR3 sequence is 14 residues long. V is TRBV6-1 and J is TRBJ1-5; 7 bases are a match to TRBD1. Sequenced material: central memory CD4+ T cells from blood. The receptor was derived from a man under 40 with type 1 diabetes. CDR3 bases: TGTGCCAGCAGGGAAGGGGGCGAAGTTCAGCCCCAGCATTTT. It specifies CASREGGEVQPQHF.